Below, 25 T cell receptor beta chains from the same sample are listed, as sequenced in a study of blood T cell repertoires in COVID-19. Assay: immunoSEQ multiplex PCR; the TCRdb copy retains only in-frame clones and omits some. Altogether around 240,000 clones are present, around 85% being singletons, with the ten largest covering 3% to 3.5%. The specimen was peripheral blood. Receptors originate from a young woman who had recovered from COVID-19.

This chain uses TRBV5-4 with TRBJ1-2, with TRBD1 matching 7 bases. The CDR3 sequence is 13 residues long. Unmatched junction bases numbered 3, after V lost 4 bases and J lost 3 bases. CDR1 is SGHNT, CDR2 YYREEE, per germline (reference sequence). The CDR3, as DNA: TGTGCCAGCAGCGCTACAGGGGACTATGGCTACACCTTC. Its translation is CASSATGDYGYTF.

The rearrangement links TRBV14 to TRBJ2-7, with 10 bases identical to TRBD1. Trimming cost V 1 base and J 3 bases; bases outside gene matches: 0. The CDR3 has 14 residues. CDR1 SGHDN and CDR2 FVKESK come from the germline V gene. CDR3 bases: TGTGCCAGCAGCCAAGGGACAGGGGGCTACGAGCAGTACTTC. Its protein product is CASSQGTGGYEQYF.

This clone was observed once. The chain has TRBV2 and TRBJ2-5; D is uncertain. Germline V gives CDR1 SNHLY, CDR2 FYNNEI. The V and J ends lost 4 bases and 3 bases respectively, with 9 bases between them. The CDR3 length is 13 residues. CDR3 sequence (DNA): TGTGCCAGCAGTGTCCGTCTAAAAGAGACCCAGTACTTC. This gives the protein CASSVRLKETQYF. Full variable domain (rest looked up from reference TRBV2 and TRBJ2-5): EPEVTQTPSHQVTQMGQEVILRCVPISNHLYFYWYRQILGQKVEFLVSFYNNEISEKSEIFDDQFSVERPDGSNFTLKIRSTKLEDSAMYFCASSVRLKETQYFGPGTRLLVL.

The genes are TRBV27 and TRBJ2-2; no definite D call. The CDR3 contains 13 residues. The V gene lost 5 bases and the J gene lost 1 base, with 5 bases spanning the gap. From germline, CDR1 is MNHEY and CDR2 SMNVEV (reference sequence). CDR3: CASSPQNTGELFF. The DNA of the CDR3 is TGTGCCAGCAGTCCCCAGAACACCGGGGAGCTGTTTTTT.

CDR3 amino acids: CASSEFPGQGTGNTIYF. The DNA for the CDR3 is TGTGCCAGCAGTGAATTTCCAGGACAGGGAACTGGAAACACCATATATTTT. The V and J genes are TRBV25-1 and TRBJ1-3, with 8 bases that match TRBD1. CDR1 MGHDK and CDR2 SYGVNS come from the germline V gene. The CDR3 is made up of 17 amino acids. V was pared by 1 base and J by 2 bases, with 7 bases of the junction left unmatched.

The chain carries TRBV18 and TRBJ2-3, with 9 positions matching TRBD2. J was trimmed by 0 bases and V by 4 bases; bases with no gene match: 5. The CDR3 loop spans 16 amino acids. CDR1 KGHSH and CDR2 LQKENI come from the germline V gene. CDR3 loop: CASSHSGGTSTDTQYF. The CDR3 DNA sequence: TGTGCCAGCTCACACAGCGGGGGGACTAGCACAGATACGCAGTATTTT.

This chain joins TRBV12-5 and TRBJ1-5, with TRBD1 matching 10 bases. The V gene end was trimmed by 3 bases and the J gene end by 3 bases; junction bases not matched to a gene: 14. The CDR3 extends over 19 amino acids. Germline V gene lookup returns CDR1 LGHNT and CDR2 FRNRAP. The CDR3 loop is CASGLPINRQGAINQPQHF. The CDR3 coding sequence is TGTGCTAGTGGTTTACCCATAAACCGACAGGGGGCTATCAATCAGCCCCAGCATTTT.

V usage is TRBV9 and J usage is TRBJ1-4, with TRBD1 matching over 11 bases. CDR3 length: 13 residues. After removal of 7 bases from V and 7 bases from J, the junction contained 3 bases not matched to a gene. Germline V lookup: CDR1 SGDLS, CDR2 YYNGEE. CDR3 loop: CASGQGATEKLFF. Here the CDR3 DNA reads TGTGCCAGCGGACAGGGGGCGACTGAAAAACTGTTTTTT.

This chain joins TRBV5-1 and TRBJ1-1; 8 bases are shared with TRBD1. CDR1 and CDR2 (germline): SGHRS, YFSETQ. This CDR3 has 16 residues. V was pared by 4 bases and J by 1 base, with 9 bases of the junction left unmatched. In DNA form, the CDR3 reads TGCGCCAGCAGCCGCGGACAGGGCTTAGGGAACACTGAAGCTTTCTTT. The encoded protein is CASSRGQGLGNTEAFF.

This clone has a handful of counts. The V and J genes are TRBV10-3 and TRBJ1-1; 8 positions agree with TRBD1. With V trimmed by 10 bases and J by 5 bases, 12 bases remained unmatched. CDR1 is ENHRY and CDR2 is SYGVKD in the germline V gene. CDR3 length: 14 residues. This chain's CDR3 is CATVLGQGWTEAFF. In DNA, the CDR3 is TGTGCCACGGTACTCGGACAGGGATGGACTGAAGCTTTCTTT.

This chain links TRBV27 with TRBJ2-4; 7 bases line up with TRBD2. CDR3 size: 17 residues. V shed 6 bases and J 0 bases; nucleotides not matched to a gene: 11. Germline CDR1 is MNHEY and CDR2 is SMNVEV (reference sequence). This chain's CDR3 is CASSPQREGLAKNIQYF. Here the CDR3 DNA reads TGTGCCAGCAGCCCCCAAAGGGAGGGGTTAGCCAAAAACATTCAGTACTTC.

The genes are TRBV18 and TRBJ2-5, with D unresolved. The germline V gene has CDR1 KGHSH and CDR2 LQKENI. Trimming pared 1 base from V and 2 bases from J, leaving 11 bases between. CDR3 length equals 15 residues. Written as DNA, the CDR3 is TGTGCCAGCTCACCACGCGCAGGTCCACAAGAGACCCAGTACTTC. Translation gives CASSPRAGPQETQYF.

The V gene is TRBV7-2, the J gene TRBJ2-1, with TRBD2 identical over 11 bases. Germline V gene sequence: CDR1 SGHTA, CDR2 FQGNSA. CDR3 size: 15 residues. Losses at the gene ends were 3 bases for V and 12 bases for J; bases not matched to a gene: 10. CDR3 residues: CASSLVGSGGAWQFF. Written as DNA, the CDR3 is TGTGCCAGCAGCTTGGTGGGTAGCGGGGGGGCTTGGCAGTTCTTC. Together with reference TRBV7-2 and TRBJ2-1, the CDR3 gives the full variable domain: GAGVSQSPSNKVTEKGKDVELRCDPISGHTALYWYRQSLGQGLEFLIYFQGNSAPDKSGLPSDRFSAERTGGSVSTLTIQRTQQEDSAVYLCASSLVGSGGAWQFFGPGTRLTVL.

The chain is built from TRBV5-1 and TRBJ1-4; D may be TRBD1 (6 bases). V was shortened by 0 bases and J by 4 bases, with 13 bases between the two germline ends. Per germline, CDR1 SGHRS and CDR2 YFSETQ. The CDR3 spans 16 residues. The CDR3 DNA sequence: TGCGCCAGCAGCTTGGGGAACCAACAGGGTAATGAAAAACTGTTTTTT. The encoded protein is CASSLGNQQGNEKLFF.

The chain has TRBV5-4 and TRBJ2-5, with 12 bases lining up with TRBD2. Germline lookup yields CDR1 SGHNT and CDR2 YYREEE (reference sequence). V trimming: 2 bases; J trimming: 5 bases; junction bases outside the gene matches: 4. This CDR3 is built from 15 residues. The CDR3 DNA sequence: TGTGCCAGCAGCTTTAGACTAGCGGGGGTGGAGACCCAGTACTTC. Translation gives CASSFRLAGVETQYF.

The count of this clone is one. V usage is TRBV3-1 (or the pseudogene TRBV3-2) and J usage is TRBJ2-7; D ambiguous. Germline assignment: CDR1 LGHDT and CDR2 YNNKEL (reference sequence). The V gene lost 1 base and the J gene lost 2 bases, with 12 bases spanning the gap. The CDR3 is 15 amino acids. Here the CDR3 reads CASSQGPQVTYEQYF. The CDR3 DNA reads TGTGCCAGCAGCCAAGGCCCCCAGGTGACCTACGAGCAGTACTTC.

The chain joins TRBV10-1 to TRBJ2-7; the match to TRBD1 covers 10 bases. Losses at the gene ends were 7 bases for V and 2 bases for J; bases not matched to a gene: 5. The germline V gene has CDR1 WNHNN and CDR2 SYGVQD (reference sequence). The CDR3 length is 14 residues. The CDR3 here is CASTKDRGAYEQYF. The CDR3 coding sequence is TGCGCCAGCACTAAGGACAGGGGGGCCTACGAGCAGTACTTC.

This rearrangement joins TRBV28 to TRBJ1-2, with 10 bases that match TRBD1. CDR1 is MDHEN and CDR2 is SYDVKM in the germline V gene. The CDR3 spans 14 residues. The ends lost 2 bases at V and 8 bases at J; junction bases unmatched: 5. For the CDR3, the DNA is TGTGCCAGCAGTTTAGGACAGGGGGTAGGGGGCTACACCTTC. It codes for CASSLGQGVGGYTF.

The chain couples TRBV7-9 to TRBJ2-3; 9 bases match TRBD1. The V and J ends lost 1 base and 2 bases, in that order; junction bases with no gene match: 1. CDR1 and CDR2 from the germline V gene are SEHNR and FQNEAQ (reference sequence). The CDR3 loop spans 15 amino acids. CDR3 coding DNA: TGTGCCAGCAGCTTAGGGACAGGGGACACAGATACGCAGTATTTT. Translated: CASSLGTGDTDTQYF.

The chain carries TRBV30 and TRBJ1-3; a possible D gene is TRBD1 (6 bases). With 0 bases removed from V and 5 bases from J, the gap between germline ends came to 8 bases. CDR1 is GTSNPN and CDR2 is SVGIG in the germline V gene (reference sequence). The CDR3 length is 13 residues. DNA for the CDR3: TGTGCCTGGAGTGTAGGGGGAAGAAACACCATATATTTT. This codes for CAWSVGGRNTIYF.

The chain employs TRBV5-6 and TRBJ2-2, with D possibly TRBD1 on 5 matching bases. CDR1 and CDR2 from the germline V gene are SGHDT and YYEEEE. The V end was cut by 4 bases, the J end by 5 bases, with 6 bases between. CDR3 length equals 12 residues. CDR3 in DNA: TGTGCCAGCAGCCAGGGTACCGGGGAGCTGTTTTTT. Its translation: CASSQGTGELFF.

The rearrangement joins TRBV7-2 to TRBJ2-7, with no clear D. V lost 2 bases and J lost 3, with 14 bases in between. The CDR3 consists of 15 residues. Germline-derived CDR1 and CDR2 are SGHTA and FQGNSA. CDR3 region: CASSLSVGYNYEQYF. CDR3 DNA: TGTGCCAGCAGCTTATCGGTCGGGTACAACTACGAGCAGTACTTC.

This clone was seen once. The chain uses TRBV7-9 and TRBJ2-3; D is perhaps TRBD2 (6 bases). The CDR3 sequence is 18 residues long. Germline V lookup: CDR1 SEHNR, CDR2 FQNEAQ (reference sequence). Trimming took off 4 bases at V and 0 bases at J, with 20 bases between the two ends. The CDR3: CASSSSLPGAGSTDTQYF. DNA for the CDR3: TGTGCCAGCAGCTCAAGTCTCCCCGGGGCGGGGAGCACAGATACGCAGTATTTT.

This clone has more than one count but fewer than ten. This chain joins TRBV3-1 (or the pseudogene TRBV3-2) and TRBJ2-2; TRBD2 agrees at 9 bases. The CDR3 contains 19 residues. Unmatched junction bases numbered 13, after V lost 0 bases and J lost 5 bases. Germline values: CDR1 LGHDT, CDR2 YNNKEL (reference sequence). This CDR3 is CASSQDRPGGRGGTGELFF. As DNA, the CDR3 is TGTGCCAGCAGCCAAGATCGCCCCGGCGGGCGGGGGGGAACCGGGGAGCTGTTTTTT.

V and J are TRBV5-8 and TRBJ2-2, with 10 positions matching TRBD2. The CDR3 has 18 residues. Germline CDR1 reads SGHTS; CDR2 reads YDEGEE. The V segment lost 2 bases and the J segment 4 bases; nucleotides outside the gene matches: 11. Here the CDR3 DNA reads TGTGCCAGCAGCTTCGAGGGCGAGCGGGGGGGAGCCACCGGGGAGCTGTTTTTT. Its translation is CASSFEGERGGATGELFF.